These 25 T cell receptor beta chains were all obtained from the same sample, sequenced in a study of OX40 agonist ivuxolimab in advanced cancers. Here immunoSEQ multiplex PCR was the method, and the copy in TCRdb shows in-frame clones only, minus some. The table has about 76,000 clones, around 85% seen once. Material: CD4+ or CD8+ T cells sorted from blood, obtained in a trial of the OX40 agonist ivuxolimab. The receptors come from an adult with an advanced solid tumor such as melanoma, head and neck, liver or kidney cancer.

The chain joins TRBV4-3 to TRBJ2-5; a possible D gene is TRBD1 (5 bases). Trimming took off 5 bases at V and 1 base at J, with 14 bases between the two ends. The CDR3 contains 15 residues. The germline CDR1 and CDR2 sequences are LGHNA and YSLEER. CDR3 DNA sequence: TGCGCCAGCAGCTCCCAGGGATCTCTCCAAGAGACCCAGTACTTC. Translated, it gives CASSSQGSLQETQYF.

The rearrangement uses TRBV6-1 and TRBJ1-2; no reliable D call. This CDR3 has 13 amino acids. Germline V gene sequence: CDR1 MNHNS, CDR2 SASEGT. Deletions cut 6 bases from V and 8 bases from J, with 16 bases between. CDR3 residues: CASSRDTAGGYTF. For the CDR3, the DNA is TGTGCCAGCAGCCGAGACACCGCTGGGGGCTACACCTTC.

The table lists this clone with a count of one. The chain combines TRBV2 with TRBJ1-2; D perhaps matches TRBD1 (6 bases). V was cut by 6 bases and J by 4 bases, with 15 bases left in between. The CDR3 covers 14 residues. The germline gives CDR1 SNHLY, CDR2 FYNNEI. The chain's CDR3 is CASRRAGTPYGYTF. CDR3 nucleotide sequence: TGTGCCAGCAGAAGGGCCGGGACACCCTATGGCTACACCTTC.

This chain uses TRBV7-2 with TRBJ1-5; 12 nucleotides match TRBD1. Per germline, CDR1 SGHTA and CDR2 FQGNSA. The CDR3 has 16 amino acids. The J segment lost 5 bases and the V segment lost 5 bases, leaving 7 bases of the junction unmatched. The CDR3 is CASSPGTGGGYQPQHF. The CDR3 region has the DNA TGTGCCAGCAGCCCAGGGACAGGGGGCGGATATCAGCCCCAGCATTTT.

The chain couples TRBV7-2 to TRBJ1-2; D possibly corresponds to TRBD1 (6 bases). Germline CDR1 reads SGHTA; CDR2 reads FQGNSA. The CDR3 is 14 residues long. V was shortened by 5 bases and J by 5 bases, with 15 bases between the two germline ends. Written as DNA, the CDR3 is TGTGCCAGCAGCGGATCCGGGACAAGATATGGCTACACCTTC. Translating it yields CASSGSGTRYGYTF.

This chain uses TRBV7-2 with TRBJ1-1; D remains ambiguous. Germline V gene sequence: CDR1 SGHTA, CDR2 FQGNSA. Trimming left V 5 bases short and J 5 bases short, with 15 bases between. CDR3 size: 14 residues. CDR3 region: CASSPSGVGTEAFF. CDR3 DNA sequence: TGTGCCAGCAGCCCTAGTGGGGTTGGAACTGAAGCTTTCTTT.

J is TRBJ1-5 and V is TRBV27; D may be TRBD1 (6 bases). Germline assignment: CDR1 MNHEY and CDR2 SMNVEV (reference sequence). With 6 bases removed from V and 2 bases from J, the gap between germline ends came to 11 bases. This CDR3 has 14 residues. The CDR3: CASRGGSRNQPQHF. In DNA form, the CDR3 reads TGTGCCAGCAGGGGGGGCAGCCGCAATCAGCCCCAGCATTTT.

The chain carries TRBV5-6 and TRBJ1-6; possible D gene TRBD1, 5 bases. Germline CDR1 is SGHDT and CDR2 is YYEEEE. Trimming cost V 4 bases and J 7 bases, with 15 bases left between them. The CDR3 extends over 15 amino acids. CDR3 residues: CASSPRDGLNSPLHF. CDR3 sequence (DNA): TGTGCCAGCAGCCCAAGGGACGGCCTGAATTCACCCCTCCACTTT.

The genes are TRBV2 and TRBJ1-2, with D possibly matching TRBD1 (6 bases). Germline CDR1 and CDR2: SNHLY and FYNNEI. This CDR3 region has 16 residues. V was trimmed by 6 bases and J by 3 bases, leaving 20 bases between them. This CDR3 is CASSNFRAGDDYGYTF. CDR3 nucleotides: TGTGCCAGCAGCAACTTCAGGGCAGGGGACGACTATGGCTACACCTTC.

The gene calls are TRBV5-6 and TRBJ1-6; D perhaps matches TRBD1 (6 bases). V gave up 4 bases and J gave up 0 bases, with 11 bases separating them. This CDR3 has 16 residues. Germline CDR1 and CDR2: SGHDT and YYEEEE. CDR3 nucleotides: TGTGCCAGCAGCCCAAGGGGGGACTCCTATAATTCACCCCTCCACTTT. It yields the protein CASSPRGDSYNSPLHF.

The rearrangement uses TRBV18 and TRBJ1-2; D may be TRBD1 (6 bases). Per germline, CDR1 KGHSH and CDR2 LQKENI. V was clipped by 3 bases and J by 7 bases, with 15 bases between them. This CDR3 spans 14 amino acids. CDR3 sequence: CASSPTDSRTGYTF. CDR3 sequence (DNA): TGTGCCAGCTCACCCACGGACAGTCGTACTGGCTACACCTTC.

The rearrangement uses TRBV7-2 and TRBJ1-5, with D unresolved. CDR1 is SGHTA and CDR2 is FQGNSA in the germline V gene. The CDR3 covers 15 residues. Trimming shortened V by 1 base and J by 1 base, and 8 bases separated the two germline ends. CDR3 DNA: TGTGCCAGCAGCTTAGGCGGAGCGAGCAATCAGCCCCAGCATTTT. This gives the protein CASSLGGASNQPQHF.

The rearrangement uses TRBV27 and TRBJ1-3, with TRBD1 as a possible D gene (5 bases). V was cut by 5 bases and J by 0 bases, with 11 bases left in between. This CDR3 has 15 residues. Germline loops: CDR1 MNHEY, CDR2 SMNVEV (reference sequence). The CDR3 protein is CASSPTAFSGNTIYF. The CDR3 nucleotides are TGTGCCAGCAGTCCGACAGCCTTCTCTGGAAACACCATATATTTT.

A word on this clone: This CDR3 is also generated by other DNA sequences in the sample. The CDR3 loop is CASSSGTGNYGYTF. The CDR3 region has the DNA TGTGCCAGCAGCTCGGGGACAGGGAACTATGGCTACACCTTC. The chain employs TRBV7-2 and TRBJ1-2; the match to TRBD1 covers 9 bases. Trimming at V came to 4 bases and at J to 2 bases, leaving 2 bases not matched to a gene. The CDR3 runs 14 residues. CDR1 SGHTA and CDR2 FQGNSA come from the germline V gene.

The chain combines TRBV2 with TRBJ1-1; no definite D call. V was pared by 5 bases and J by 0 bases, with 7 bases between. This CDR3 contains 13 residues. Germline assignment: CDR1 SNHLY and CDR2 FYNNEI. The CDR3 spells CASSRDMNTEAFF. CDR3 nucleotide sequence: TGTGCCAGCAGTCGCGACATGAACACTGAAGCTTTCTTT. Complete variable domain (other parts from reference TRBV2 and TRBJ1-1): EPEVTQTPSHQVTQMGQEVILRCVPISNHLYFYWYRQILGQKVEFLVSFYNNEISEKSEIFDDQFSVERPDGSNFTLKIRSTKLEDSAMYFCASSRDMNTEAFFGQGTRLTVV.

The chain employs TRBV4-3 and TRBJ2-3; D is undetermined. Germline V gene sequence: CDR1 LGHNA, CDR2 YSLEER. The CDR3 runs 14 residues. V gave up 0 bases and J gave up 1 base, with 5 bases separating them. The CDR3 sequence: CASSQDFRTDTQYF. CDR3 DNA: TGCGCCAGCAGCCAAGATTTTCGCACAGATACGCAGTATTTT.

V gene TRBV6-5 combines with J gene TRBJ2-1; 7 bases agree with TRBD2. From germline, CDR1 is MNHEY and CDR2 SVGAGI. Losses at the gene ends were 4 bases for V and 9 bases for J; bases not matched to a gene: 12. This CDR3 has 15 amino acids. CDR3 in DNA: TGTGCCAGCAGTTCCGCAGCGGGACCCCTAAGTGAGCAGTTCTTC. Translation: CASSSAAGPLSEQFF.

V usage is TRBV15 and J usage is TRBJ2-3, with D perhaps TRBD2 (5 bases). Trimming removed 3 bases from V and 6 bases from J, with 16 bases in between. This CDR3 is built from 15 residues. Germline V lookup: CDR1 LNHNV, CDR2 YYDKDF (reference sequence). CDR3 amino acids: CATSRGRTDFDTQYF. Written as DNA, the CDR3 is TGTGCCACCAGCAGGGGCAGGACGGACTTTGATACGCAGTATTTT.

This clone came up once. This rearrangement joins TRBV4-1 to TRBJ2-2; 8 positions match TRBD2. Germline CDR1 MGHRA, CDR2 YSYEKL. With V trimmed by 1 base and J by 4 bases, 5 bases remained unmatched. The CDR3 runs 16 residues. Here the CDR3 DNA reads TGCGCCAGCAGCCAAGGAGCGGGGGACCTCACCGGGGAGCTGTTTTTT. This encodes CASSQGAGDLTGELFF.

This rearrangement joins TRBV18 to TRBJ1-1, with D possibly TRBD1 on 5 matching bases. This CDR3 is 14 amino acids long. Germline CDR1 is KGHSH and CDR2 is LQKENI. Trimming pared 1 base from V and 6 bases from J, leaving 12 bases between. CDR3 sequence (DNA): TGTGCCAGCTCACCACAGGAGGAAGGGGCTGAAGCTTTCTTT. Translating gives CASSPQEEGAEAFF.

The J gene is TRBJ1-5, the V gene TRBV7-2, with D possibly being TRBD1 (5 bases). Per the germline V gene, CDR1 is SGHTA and CDR2 is FQGNSA. V lost 1 base and J lost 0, with 7 bases in between. CDR3 length equals 15 residues. The CDR3 nucleotides read TGTGCCAGCAGCTTAGAGGGGATTAGCAATCAGCCCCAGCATTTT. Its translation is CASSLEGISNQPQHF.

This clone was detected only a few times. The chain employs TRBV27 and TRBJ2-7, with TRBD1 as a possible D gene (7 bases). CDR3 size: 14 residues. V gave up 4 bases and J gave up 2 bases, with 12 bases separating them. Germline V lookup: CDR1 MNHEY, CDR2 SMNVEV (reference sequence). The CDR3 reads CASSSQGGAYEQYF. The CDR3 DNA follows: TGTGCCAGCAGTTCTCAGGGGGGAGCCTACGAGCAGTACTTC.

This clone came up once. The rearrangement joins TRBV9 to TRBJ1-4; 11 positions agree with TRBD1. The CDR3 is 16 residues long. In germline, CDR1 is SGDLS, CDR2 YYNGEE. J lost 4 bases, V lost 4 bases, and 6 bases had no gene match. The CDR3: CASSPAGTGGNEKLFF. CDR3 coding DNA: TGTGCCAGCAGCCCAGCCGGGACAGGGGGTAATGAAAAACTGTTTTTT.

The V and J genes are TRBV10-3 and TRBJ2-1; TRBD1 agrees at 9 bases. J lost 9 bases, V lost 6 bases, and 6 bases had no gene match. CDR3 length: 13 amino acids. Per germline, CDR1 ENHRY and CDR2 SYGVKD. The CDR3 nucleotides are TGTGCCATCAGGGAAACAGGGGGCGGTGAGCAGTTCTTC. It encodes CAIRETGGGEQFF.

The count of this clone is one. This sequence joins TRBV6-1 and TRBJ2-3; TRBD1 aligns across 11 bases. CDR1 is MNHNS, CDR2 SASEGT, per germline. The CDR3 contains 14 residues. Trimming at V came to 10 bases and at J to 4 bases, leaving 7 bases not matched to a gene. Here the CDR3 DNA reads TGTGCCACTGATCCGGGACAGGGGGCAGATACGCAGTATTTT. Translation: CATDPGQGADTQYF.